The rows below give T cell receptor beta chains drawn from one sample of a study of blood T cell repertoires in COVID-19. TCRdb's copy holds only in-frame clones and misses some; the assay was immunoSEQ multiplex PCR. There are approximately 250,000 clones in the sample; around nine tenths occur only once, and around 13% lies in the top ten. The sequenced material came from peripheral blood. These receptors were collected from a woman aged 70 to 79 with COVID-19, enrolled during active disease. Both conserved end residues are part of each CDR3. The order of the fields is J gene, V gene, D gene, clone size, CDR3 DNA, CDR3 protein. A D gene is named only where the DNA matches it firmly. A row's size may be missing; if present it is once, few, many or a size class.

TRBJ2-3	TRBV24-1	NA	NA	TGTGCCACCAGTCCCCGGGGAGGGGGGAAGGATACGCAGTATTTT	CATSPRGGGKDTQYF
TRBJ2-7	TRBV4-1	NA	NA	TGCGCCAGCAGCCAAGAATCGGGTTTAACCGCGCCATATTACGAGCAGTACTTC	CASSQESGLTAPYYEQYF
TRBJ2-1	TRBV10-1	TRBD2	NA	TGCGCCAGCAGTCCGGGGCTAGCGGGCCACAATGAGCAGTTCTTC	CASSPGLAGHNEQFF
TRBJ1-1	TRBV4-1	NA	NA	TGCGCCAGCAGCCCACAGGTTAACACTGAAGCTTTCTTT	CASSPQVNTEAFF
TRBJ2-7	TRBV7-2	TRBD2	NA	TGTGCCAGCAGCTTAGTAGCGGGGGGGACCTACGAGCAGTACTTC	CASSLVAGGTYEQYF
TRBJ1-6	TRBV30	NA	once	TGTGCCTGGAGTGCTGGAGTAGATAATTCACCCCTCCACTTT	CAWSAGVDNSPLHF
TRBJ2-3	TRBV4-1	TRBD2	NA	TGCGCCAGCAGCCAGTACACTAGCGGGGAGGACACAGATACGCAGTATTTT	CASSQYTSGEDTDTQYF
TRBJ2-2	TRBV27	NA	NA	TGTGCCAGCAGTTTAGGGGAGCAGGCCGGGACCGGGGAGCTGTTTTTT	CASSLGEQAGTGELFF
TRBJ2-2	TRBV10-3	NA	NA	TGTGCCACTTCGGGACAAGACGCCGGGGAGCTGTTTTTT	CATSGQDAGELFF
TRBJ1-2	TRBV5-1	NA	NA	TGCGCCAGCAGCTTTGGGGCTGAGGAAGGCTACACCTTC	CASSFGAEEGYTF
TRBJ2-4	TRBV5-1	TRBD2	NA	TGCGCCAGCAGCCCCGGACTAGCGGAAAACATTCAGTACTTC	CASSPGLAENIQYF
TRBJ1-1	TRBV12-5	NA	NA	TGTGCTAGTGGTTTGGTACCATTAGCAGGGCGTGGAGCTTTCTTT	CASGLVPLAGRGAFF
TRBJ1-1	TRBV18	TRBD1	NA	TGTGCCAGCTCACCAGACAGGGGGATCGCTGAAGCTTTCTTT	CASSPDRGIAEAFF
TRBJ2-7	TRBV6-5	TRBD1	NA	TGTGCCAGCAGTCCTTGGACAGGGGGCGAATACGAGCAGTACTTC	CASSPWTGGEYEQYF
TRBJ1-4	TRBV24-1	NA	NA	TGTGCCACCAGTGACACGACAGCGGGGGAAAAACTGTTTTTT	CATSDTTAGEKLFF
TRBJ2-5	TRBV11-2	TRBD2	NA	TGTGCCAGCAGCTTAGATCCCCTTATAGCGGGGGGGCCCCAAGAGACCCAGTACTTC	CASSLDPLIAGGPQETQYF
TRBJ2-7	TRBV7-2	NA	NA	TGTGCCAGCAGCCCTGGGACTGCGGTATACTACGAGCAGTACTTC	CASSPGTAVYYEQYF
TRBJ1-5	TRBV5-1	NA	NA	TGCGCCAGCAGCTTGGAGGGGTTATACAATCAGCCCCAGCATTTT	CASSLEGLYNQPQHF
TRBJ2-5	TRBV21-1	NA	NA	TGTGCCAGCATTCTGCGGGACTTCCAAGAGACCCAGTACTTC	CASILRDFQETQYF
TRBJ1-2	TRBV28	NA	NA	TGTGCCAGCAGTTTAAGGACACCACAACCCTATGGCTACACCTTC	CASSLRTPQPYGYTF
TRBJ2-3	TRBV7-3	TRBD2	NA	TGTGCCAGCAGCCCCTCTAGCGGGGGAGGAGATACGCAGTATTTT	CASSPSSGGGDTQYF
TRBJ2-5	TRBV28	TRBD2	NA	TGTGCCAGCACCACCCATCCTAGCGGAGCTCAAGAGACCCAGTACTTC	CASTTHPSGAQETQYF
TRBJ2-3	TRBV5-1	TRBD2	NA	TGCGCCAGCAGCTGGGGACTAGCGGGGGCCTCGGGAACAGATACGCAGTATTTT	CASSWGLAGASGTDTQYF
TRBJ2-1	TRBV3-1/TRBV3-2	NA	NA	TGTGCCAGCAGCCAAGACCCGGGACTGGTCTACAATGAGCAGTTCTTC	CASSQDPGLVYNEQFF
TRBJ1-2	TRBV30	NA	NA	TGTGCCTGGAGTGTAGTCCAGGGGAGCTATGGCTACACCTTC	CAWSVVQGSYGYTF
TRBJ1-2	TRBV30	TRBD1	NA	TGTGCCTCGGACAGGGATAAAGTAGGCTATGGCTACACCTTC	CASDRDKVGYGYTF
TRBJ1-1	TRBV7-9	NA	NA	TGTGCCAGCAGCCAGCGTGGAGGGGCTTCGAACACTGAAGCTTTCTTT	CASSQRGGASNTEAFF
TRBJ1-5	TRBV4-2	TRBD1	NA	TGTGCCAGCAGCTCCTCAGGGACAGGGCCCCTGGGACAGCCCCAGCATTTT	CASSSSGTGPLGQPQHF